This entry lists 20 T cell receptor beta chains sequenced from one sample in a study of blood T cell repertoires in COVID-19. Here immunoSEQ multiplex PCR was the method, and the copy in TCRdb shows in-frame clones only, minus some. Of some 99,000 clones listed, around 83% are singletons. Sequenced sample: peripheral blood. All receptors come from a woman of 80 years or more with active or convalescent COVID-19.

V and J are TRBV20-1 and TRBJ1-1; possibly TRBD1 for D (5 bases). Germline assignment: CDR1 DFQATT and CDR2 SNEGSKA (reference sequence). This CDR3 is 11 amino acids long. The CDR3 loop reads CRPKGTYEAFF. The DNA of the CDR3 is TGCAGGCCCAAGGGGACTTATGAAGCTTTCTTT.

This clone occurred once. The chain employs TRBV7-2 and TRBJ2-2; 7 bases line up with TRBD1. This CDR3 region has 17 residues. The V gene end was trimmed by 1 base and the J gene end by 2 bases; junction bases not matched to a gene: 7. CDR1 SGHTA and CDR2 FQGNSA come from the germline V gene. The CDR3 DNA is TGTGCCAGCAGCTTAGATCAGACAGGGACCAACACCGGGGAGCTGTTTTTT. Its protein is CASSLDQTGTNTGELFF.

The chain carries TRBV5-5 and TRBJ2-7, with a tentative D call TRBD2 (6 bases). This CDR3 has 17 residues. Germline V lookup: CDR1 SGHKS, CDR2 YYEKEE (reference sequence). Trimming removed 0 bases from V and 4 bases from J, with 20 bases in between. The CDR3: CASSLAGRIAEMYEQYF. In nucleotides, the CDR3 is TGTGCCAGCAGCTTGGCCGGAAGGATAGCGGAGATGTACGAGCAGTACTTC. Based on the CDR3 plus reference TRBV5-5 and TRBJ2-7, the full variable domain is DAGVTQSPTHLIKTRGQQVTLRCSPISGHKSVSWYQQVLGQGPQFIFQYYEKEERGRGNFPDRFSARQFPNYSSELNVNALLLGDSALYLCASSLAGRIAEMYEQYFGPGTRLTVT.

This clone has only one observation. CDR3 region: CASSQTLQGNSPLHF. The CDR3 nucleotides are TGTGCCAGCAGTCAAACCTTACAGGGGAATTCACCCCTCCACTTT. J is TRBJ1-6 and V is TRBV25-1; 7 bases map to TRBD1. The V gene's germline CDR1 is MGHDK and CDR2 SYGVNS. The CDR3 has 15 residues. V was clipped by 5 bases and J by 7 bases; unmatched bases: 8. The whole variable domain, remainder taken from reference TRBV25-1 and TRBJ1-6, is EADIYQTPRYLVIGTGKKITLECSQTMGHDKMYWYQQDPGMELHLIHYSYGVNSTEKGDLSSESTVSRIRTEHFPLTLESARPSHTSQYLCASSQTLQGNSPLHFGNGTRLTVT.

In its sample, this clone was seen once. J is TRBJ1-5 and V is TRBV24-1; 9 bases match TRBD1. Germline V gene data show CDR1 as KGHDR and CDR2 as SFDVKD. J lost 9 bases, V lost 3 bases, and 11 bases had no gene match. The CDR3 consists of 16 residues. The CDR3 spells CATSDPSPGTGRPQHF. CDR3 in DNA: TGTGCCACCAGTGATCCCAGTCCCGGGACAGGGAGGCCCCAGCATTTT.

This sequence joins TRBV15 and TRBJ2-1; no firm D call. Germline V gene sequence: CDR1 LNHNV, CDR2 YYDKDF (reference sequence). The CDR3 contains 20 residues. The V end lost 1 base, the J end lost 4 bases, and 26 bases lay between the germline ends. The CDR3 is CATSRAILRSRHRSYNEQFF. CDR3 nucleotides: TGTGCCACCAGCAGAGCGATTCTTAGATCCCGACACAGAAGTTACAATGAGCAGTTCTTC. Filled out from reference TRBV15 and TRBJ2-1, the complete variable domain reads DAMVIQNPRYQVTQFGKPVTLSCSQTLNHNVMYWYQQKSSQAPKLLFHYYDKDFNNEADTPDNFQSRRPNTSFCFLDIRSPGLGDTAMYLCATSRAILRSRHRSYNEQFFGPGTRLTVL.

This clone was detected only once. The chain couples TRBV19 to TRBJ2-3; 7 bases align to TRBD1. This CDR3 contains 15 residues. J gave up 1 base and V 6 bases, and 7 bases lay outside the gene matches. Germline CDR1 is LNHDA and CDR2 is SQIVND (reference sequence). In nucleotides, the CDR3 is TGTGCCAGTAGAACCGGGACAGAGGGCACAGATACGCAGTATTTT. Translation gives CASRTGTEGTDTQYF.

The J gene is TRBJ2-3, the V gene TRBV30; 12 bases align to TRBD2. The ends lost 1 base at V and 5 bases at J; junction bases unmatched: 4. The germline V gene has CDR1 GTSNPN and CDR2 SVGIG (reference sequence). The CDR3 has 15 amino acids. This CDR3 is CAWSELAGGIDTQYF. The CDR3 bases are TGTGCCTGGAGTGAACTAGCGGGAGGAATAGATACGCAGTATTTT.

The rearrangement links TRBV4-2 to TRBJ1-2; 7 positions agree with TRBD1. Per germline, CDR1 LGHNA and CDR2 YNFKEQ. Trimming removed 4 bases from V and 4 bases from J; junction bases left unmatched: 9. This CDR3 comprises 15 residues. This chain's CDR3 is CASSRSRDRVYGYTF. Written as DNA, the CDR3 is TGTGCCAGCAGCCGCAGCCGGGACAGAGTCTATGGCTACACCTTC.

This chain links TRBV6-1 with TRBJ2-7; 13 bases are a match to TRBD2. Trimming at V came to 4 bases and at J to 2 bases, leaving 8 bases not matched to a gene. The CDR3 has 17 residues. From germline, CDR1 is MNHNS and CDR2 SASEGT. This chain's CDR3 is CASSVRDTSGRAYEQYF. The CDR3 DNA reads TGTGCCAGCAGTGTCAGAGATACTAGCGGGAGGGCCTACGAGCAGTACTTC.

The chain has TRBV5-1 and TRBJ2-7, with 10 positions matching TRBD1. Germline V gives CDR1 SGHRS, CDR2 YFSETQ. With 4 bases clipped from V and 6 bases from J, the junction kept 4 bases outside the gene matches. The CDR3 totals 13 residues. CDR3 protein: CASSTGQGGEQYF. In DNA, the CDR3 is TGCGCCAGCAGCACTGGACAGGGGGGCGAGCAGTACTTC.

The CDR3 DNA reads as TGTGCCAGCAGCTTAGGACAGCCCCTGGACTATGGCTACACCTTC. Translation: CASSLGQPLDYGYTF. This chain connects TRBV7-2 to TRBJ1-2; a weak D match, TRBD1 (5 bases). Germline V gene data show CDR1 as SGHTA and CDR2 as FQGNSA. The CDR3 spans 15 residues. Trimming cost V 1 base and J 3 bases, with 12 bases left between them.

CDR3 residues: CASSQTGAEQYF. CDR3 bases: TGCGCCAGCAGCCAAACAGGGGCTGAGCAGTACTTC. The V and J genes are TRBV5-1 and TRBJ2-7; 7 positions agree with TRBD1. Germline V lookup: CDR1 SGHRS, CDR2 YFSETQ. CDR3 size: 12 residues. V was clipped by 4 bases and J by 7 bases; unmatched bases: 5.

This clone was seen a handful of times. Distinct nucleotide sequences in the sample also encode this CDR3. V gene TRBV7-9 combines with J gene TRBJ2-7; 11 nucleotides agree with TRBD2. The CDR3 consists of 15 residues. Germline V gene lookup returns CDR1 SEHNR and CDR2 FQNEAQ (reference sequence). J gave up 2 bases and V 5 bases, and 5 bases lay outside the gene matches. The CDR3 DNA reads TGTGCCAGCAGCCTTAGCGGGGGGGGTCCCTACGAGCAGTACTTC. It yields the protein CASSLSGGGPYEQYF.

This rearrangement joins TRBV24-1 to TRBJ1-2; D possibly corresponds to TRBD1 (5 bases). Between the trimmed V and J ends, which lost 9 bases and 7 bases, there was a span of 23 bases. The germline gives CDR1 KGHDR, CDR2 SFDVKD. The CDR3 is 15 amino acids. This CDR3 is CATAALQGTAPGYTF. In DNA, the CDR3 is TGTGCCACCGCCGCGCTTCAGGGAACAGCGCCTGGCTACACCTTC.

V and J are TRBV9 and TRBJ1-1; D is uncertain. The ends were cut back, 0 bases at V and 3 bases at J, with 6 bases in the middle. The CDR3 length is 13 residues. Germline V lookup: CDR1 SGDLS, CDR2 YYNGEE. The CDR3 sequence is CASSVDPDTEAFF. The CDR3 DNA sequence: TGTGCCAGCAGCGTAGATCCAGACACTGAAGCTTTCTTT. The whole variable domain, filled in from reference TRBV9 and TRBJ1-1, reads DSGVTQTPKHLITATGQRVTLRCSPRSGDLSVYWYQQSLDQGLQFLIQYYNGEERAKGNILERFSAQQFPDLHSELNLSSLELGDSALYFCASSVDPDTEAFFGQGTRLTVV.

This clone came up once. The chain joins TRBV11-1 to TRBJ2-1; 8 bases are a match to TRBD2. Trimming cost V 0 bases and J 11 bases; bases outside gene matches: 3. Germline V gene data show CDR1 as SGHAT and CDR2 as FQDESV (reference sequence). The CDR3 runs to 13 residues. CDR3 sequence reads: CASSLALADKQFF. As DNA, the CDR3 is TGTGCCAGCAGCTTAGCACTAGCGGACAAGCAGTTCTTC. Together with reference TRBV11-1 and TRBJ2-1, the CDR3 gives the full variable domain: EAEVAQSPRYKITEKSQAVAFWCDPISGHATLYWYRQILGQGPELLVQFQDESVVDDSQLPKDRFSAERLKGVDSTLKIQPAELGDSAMYLCASSLALADKQFFGPGTRLTVL.

The rearrangement uses TRBV23-1 and TRBJ2-1, with TRBD2 as a possible D gene (5 bases). TRBV23-1 is reported as an ORF; its role is uncertain. The CDR3 has 16 residues. V lost 0 bases to trimming and J lost 6 bases, with 15 bases between them. The CDR3 region is CASSQSSGYRRNEQFF. The CDR3 DNA is TGCGCCAGCAGTCAATCATCGGGATACAGACGCAATGAGCAGTTCTTC.

The chain is built from TRBV5-6 and TRBJ1-2; D is uncertain. The V end lost 1 base, the J end lost 4 bases, and 14 bases lay between the germline ends. Per the germline V gene, CDR1 is SGHDT and CDR2 is YYEEEE. CDR3 length equals 15 residues. The CDR3: CASSLQGSWGYGYTF. The CDR3 nucleotides are TGTGCCAGCAGCTTGCAAGGGAGTTGGGGCTATGGCTACACCTTC.

This clone was observed a few times. This chain joins TRBV6-4 and TRBJ2-3, with D possibly matching TRBD2 (6 bases). V was clipped by 6 bases and J by 5 bases, with 6 bases between them. Germline loops: CDR1 MRHNA, CDR2 SNTAGT. This CDR3 region has 11 residues. CDR3 residues: CASREGDTQYF. The CDR3 region has the DNA TGTGCCAGCAGGGAGGGAGATACGCAGTATTTT.